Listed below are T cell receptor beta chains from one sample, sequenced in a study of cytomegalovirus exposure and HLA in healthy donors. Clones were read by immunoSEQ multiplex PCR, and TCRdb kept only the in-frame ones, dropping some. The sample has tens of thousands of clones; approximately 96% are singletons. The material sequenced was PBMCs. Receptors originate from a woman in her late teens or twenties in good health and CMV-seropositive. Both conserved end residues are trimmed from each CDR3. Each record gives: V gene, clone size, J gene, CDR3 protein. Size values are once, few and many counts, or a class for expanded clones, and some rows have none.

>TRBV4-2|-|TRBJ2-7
ASSQPQVAGGTYEQY
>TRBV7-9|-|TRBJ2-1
ASRPHPGGTPRNNEQF
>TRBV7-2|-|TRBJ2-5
ASSSDLAGGAQTQY
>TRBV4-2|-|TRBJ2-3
ASSQEMREGRDTQY
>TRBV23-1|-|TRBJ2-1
ASSGGLAGVNEQF
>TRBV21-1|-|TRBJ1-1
ASSKRGHKENTEAF
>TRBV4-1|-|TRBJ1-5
ASSQAQGANNQPQH
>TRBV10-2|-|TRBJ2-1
ASSYSVESGTGGEQF
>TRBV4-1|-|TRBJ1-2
ASSQWTGGNYGYT
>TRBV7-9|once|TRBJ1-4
ASSNRDSNEKLF
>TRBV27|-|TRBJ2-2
ASSGTNTGELF
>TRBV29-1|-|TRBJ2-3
SVELADETDTQY
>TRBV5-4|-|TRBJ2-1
ASSRDRAHYNEQF
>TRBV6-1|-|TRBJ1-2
ASSNTGPGYT
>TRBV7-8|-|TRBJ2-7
ATSPRGEQY
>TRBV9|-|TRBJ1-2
ASSVVEGAEKNYGYT
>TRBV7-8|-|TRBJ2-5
ASSLIPGVQETQY
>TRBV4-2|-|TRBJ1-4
ASSHGQGEGEKLF